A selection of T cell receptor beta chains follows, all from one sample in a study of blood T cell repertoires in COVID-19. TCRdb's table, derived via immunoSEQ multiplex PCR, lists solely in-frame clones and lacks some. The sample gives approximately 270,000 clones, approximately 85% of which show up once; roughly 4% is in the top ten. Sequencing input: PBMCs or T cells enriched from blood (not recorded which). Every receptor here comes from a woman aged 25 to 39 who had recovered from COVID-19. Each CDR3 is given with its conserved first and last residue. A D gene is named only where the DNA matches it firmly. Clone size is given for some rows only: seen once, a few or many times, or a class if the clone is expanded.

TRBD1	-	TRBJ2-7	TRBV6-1	CASSGGPGQITYEQYF	TGTGCCAGCAGTGGGGGACCGGGACAGATAACCTACGAGCAGTACTTC
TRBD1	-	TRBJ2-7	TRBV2	CASKGQGRSWSDEQYF	TGTGCCAGCAAAGGACAGGGAAGGTCTTGGTCTGACGAGCAGTACTTC
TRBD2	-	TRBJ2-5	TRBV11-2	CASSPSGGAQETQYF	TGTGCCAGCAGCCCTTCGGGGGGGGCCCAAGAGACCCAGTACTTC
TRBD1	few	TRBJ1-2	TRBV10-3	CATRPTTGGNYGYTF	TGTGCCACCCGACCTACAACAGGGGGTAACTATGGCTACACCTTC
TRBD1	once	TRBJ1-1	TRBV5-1	CASSLTGAAEAFF	TGCGCCAGCAGCTTGACAGGGGCTGCTGAAGCTTTCTTT
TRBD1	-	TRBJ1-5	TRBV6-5	CASIQETGGVQPQHF	TGTGCCAGCATTCAAGAGACAGGGGGTGTTCAGCCCCAGCATTTT
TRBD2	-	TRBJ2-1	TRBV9	CASSVWASGRTTNEQFF	TGTGCCAGCAGCGTATGGGCTAGCGGGAGAACAACCAATGAGCAGTTCTTC
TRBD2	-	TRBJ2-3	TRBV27	CASSSGLAKDTQYF	TGTGCCAGCAGTTCAGGACTAGCTAAAGATACGCAGTATTTT
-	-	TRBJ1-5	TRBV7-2	CASSPGLSNQPQHF	TGTGCCAGCAGCCCGGGACTAAGCAATCAGCCCCAGCATTTT
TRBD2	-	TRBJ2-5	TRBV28	CASSLAGVAATQYF	TGTGCCAGCAGTTTAGCGGGAGTAGCGGCGACCCAGTACTTC
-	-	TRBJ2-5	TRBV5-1	CASSLGRGLETQYF	TGCGCCAGCAGCTTGGGGAGGGGGCTTGAGACCCAGTACTTC
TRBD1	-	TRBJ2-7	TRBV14	CASSYRTGFSSYEQYF	TGTGCCAGCAGCTATAGGACAGGCTTTAGCTCCTACGAGCAGTACTTC
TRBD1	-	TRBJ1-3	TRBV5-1	CASSLGWPRGLSGNTIYF	TGCGCCAGCAGCTTGGGGTGGCCCAGGGGGCTCTCTGGAAACACCATATATTTT
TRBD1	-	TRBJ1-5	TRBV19	CASSNRWLTGVGQPQHF	TGTGCCAGTAGTAACAGATGGCTGACAGGGGTGGGTCAGCCCCAGCATTTT
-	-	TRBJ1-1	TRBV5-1	CASSSEGRGTEAFF	TGCGCCAGCAGCTCGGAGGGGAGGGGCACTGAAGCTTTCTTT
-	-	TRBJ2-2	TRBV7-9	CASSPQFGSGELFF	TGTGCCAGCAGCCCACAATTCGGGTCCGGGGAGCTGTTTTTT
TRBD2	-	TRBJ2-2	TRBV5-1	CASSSTSGVGTGELFF	TGCGCCAGCAGCTCGACTAGCGGGGTCGGCACCGGGGAGCTGTTTTTT
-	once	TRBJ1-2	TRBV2	CASSDRGINYGYTF	TGTGCCAGCAGTGACCGGGGGATTAACTATGGCTACACCTTC
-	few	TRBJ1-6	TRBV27	CASSVGRDSPLHF	TGTGCCAGCAGCGTGGGCCGAGATTCACCCCTCCACTTT
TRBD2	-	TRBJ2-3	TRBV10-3	CAIRGLAGDTDTQYF	TGTGCCATCAGGGGACTAGCGGGGGACACAGATACGCAGTATTTT
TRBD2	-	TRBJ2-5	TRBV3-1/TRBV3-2	CASSHATSGGSTQYF	TGTGCCAGCAGCCACGCCACTAGCGGGGGGTCGACCCAGTACTTC
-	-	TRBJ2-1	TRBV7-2	CASSLAWAGSSYNEQFF	TGTGCCAGCAGCTTAGCGTGGGCGGGAAGCTCCTACAATGAGCAGTTCTTC
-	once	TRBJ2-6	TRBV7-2	CASSLQESGANVLTF	TGTGCCAGCAGCTTACAGGAATCTGGGGCCAACGTCCTGACTTTC
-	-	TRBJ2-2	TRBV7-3	CASSSGTITGELFF	TGTGCCAGCAGTTCCGGGACAATAACCGGGGAGCTGTTTTTT
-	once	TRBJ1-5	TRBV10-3	CAISESKGGGDQPQHF	TGTGCCATCAGTGAGTCGAAGGGAGGTGGCGATCAGCCCCAGCATTTT
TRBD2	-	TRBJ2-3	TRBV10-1	CASSPAGVLDTQYF	TGCGCCAGCAGTCCTGCGGGAGTGTTAGATACGCAGTATTTT
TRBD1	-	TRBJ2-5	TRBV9	CASSPGTGQETQYF	TGTGCCAGCAGCCCGGGGACAGGCCAAGAGACCCAGTACTTC
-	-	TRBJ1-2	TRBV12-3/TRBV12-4	CASGGGGTYGYTF	TGTGCCAGCGGGGGAGGGGGGACCTATGGCTACACCTTC
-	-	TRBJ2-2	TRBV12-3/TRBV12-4	CASSSNLVGELFF	TGTGCCAGCAGTTCTAACCTGGTCGGGGAGCTGTTTTTT
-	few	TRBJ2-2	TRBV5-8	CASSSGTQLVNTGELFF	TGTGCCAGCAGCTCAGGGACACAGCTAGTGAACACCGGGGAGCTGTTTTTT
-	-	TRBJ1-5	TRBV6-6	CASSYQYQPQHF	TGTGCCAGCAGTTACCAATATCAGCCCCAGCATTTT
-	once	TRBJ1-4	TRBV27	CASSADWGVREKLFF	TGTGCCAGCAGTGCCGATTGGGGGGTAAGGGAAAAACTGTTTTTT